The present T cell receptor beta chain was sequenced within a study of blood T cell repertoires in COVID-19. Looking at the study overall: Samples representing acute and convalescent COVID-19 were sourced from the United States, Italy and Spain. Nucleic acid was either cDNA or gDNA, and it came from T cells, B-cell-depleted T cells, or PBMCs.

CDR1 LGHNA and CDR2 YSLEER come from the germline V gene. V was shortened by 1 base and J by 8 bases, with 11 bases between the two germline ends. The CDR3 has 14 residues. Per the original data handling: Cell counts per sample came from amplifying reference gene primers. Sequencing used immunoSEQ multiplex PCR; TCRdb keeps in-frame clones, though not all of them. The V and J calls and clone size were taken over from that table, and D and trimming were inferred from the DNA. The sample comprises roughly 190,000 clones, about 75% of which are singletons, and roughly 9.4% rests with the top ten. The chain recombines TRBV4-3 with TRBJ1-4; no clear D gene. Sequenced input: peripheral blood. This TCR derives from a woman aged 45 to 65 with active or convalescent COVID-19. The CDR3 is CASSQGVGSEKLFF. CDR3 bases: TGCGCCAGCAGCCAAGGGGTAGGGAGCGAAAAACTGTTTTTT.